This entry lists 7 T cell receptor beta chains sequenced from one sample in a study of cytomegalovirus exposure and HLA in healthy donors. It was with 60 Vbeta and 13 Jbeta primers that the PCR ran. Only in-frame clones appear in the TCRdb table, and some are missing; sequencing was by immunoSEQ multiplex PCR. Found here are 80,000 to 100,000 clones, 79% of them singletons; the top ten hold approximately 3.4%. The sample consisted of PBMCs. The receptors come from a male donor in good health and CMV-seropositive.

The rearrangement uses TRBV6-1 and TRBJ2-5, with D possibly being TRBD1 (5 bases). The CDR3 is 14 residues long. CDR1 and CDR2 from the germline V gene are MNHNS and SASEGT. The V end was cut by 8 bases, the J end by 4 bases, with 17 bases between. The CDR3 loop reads CASRDDTGPETQYF. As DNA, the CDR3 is TGTGCCAGCCGCGACGATACAGGTCCAGAGACCCAGTACTTC.

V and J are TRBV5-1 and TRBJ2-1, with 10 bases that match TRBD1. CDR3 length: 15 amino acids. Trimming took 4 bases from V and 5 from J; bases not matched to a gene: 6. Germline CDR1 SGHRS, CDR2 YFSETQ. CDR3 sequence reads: CASSTRQGADNEQFF. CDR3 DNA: TGCGCCAGCAGCACCCGACAGGGGGCCGACAATGAGCAGTTCTTC.

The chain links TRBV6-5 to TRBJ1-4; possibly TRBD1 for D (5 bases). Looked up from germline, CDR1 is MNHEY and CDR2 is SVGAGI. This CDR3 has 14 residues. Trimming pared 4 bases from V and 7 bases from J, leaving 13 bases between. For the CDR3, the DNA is TGTGCCAGCAGTTTGGGGGGGATAGGTGAAAAACTGTTTTTT. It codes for CASSLGGIGEKLFF.

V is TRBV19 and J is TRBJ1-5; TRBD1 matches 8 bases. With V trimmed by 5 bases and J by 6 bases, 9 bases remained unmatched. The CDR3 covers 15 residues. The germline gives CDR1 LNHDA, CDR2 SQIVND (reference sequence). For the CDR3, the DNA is TGTGCCAGTAGTGAAGGACAGGGACGGGCTCAGCCCCAGCATTTT. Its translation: CASSEGQGRAQPQHF.

The CDR3 nucleotides are TGTGCCAGCAGCCAAGATCAAACAGGGAACACTGAAGCTTTCTTT. It codes for CASSQDQTGNTEAFF. This chain joins TRBV4-2 and TRBJ1-1; D may be TRBD1 (5 bases). This CDR3 has 15 residues. Trimming pared 0 bases from V and 1 base from J, leaving 9 bases between. From germline, CDR1 is LGHNA and CDR2 YNFKEQ.

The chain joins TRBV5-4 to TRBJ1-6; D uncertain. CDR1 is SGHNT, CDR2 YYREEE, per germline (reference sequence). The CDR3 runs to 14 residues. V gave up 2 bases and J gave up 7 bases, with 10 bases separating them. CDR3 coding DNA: TGTGCCAGCAGCTTACGGGAACCCAATTCACCCCTCCACTTT. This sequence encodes CASSLREPNSPLHF.

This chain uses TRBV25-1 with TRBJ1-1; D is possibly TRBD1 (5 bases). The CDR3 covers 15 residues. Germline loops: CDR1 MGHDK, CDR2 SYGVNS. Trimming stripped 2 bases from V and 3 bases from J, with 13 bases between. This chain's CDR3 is CASSEQWGVHTEAFF. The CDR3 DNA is TGTGCCAGCAGTGAACAATGGGGGGTTCACACTGAAGCTTTCTTT.